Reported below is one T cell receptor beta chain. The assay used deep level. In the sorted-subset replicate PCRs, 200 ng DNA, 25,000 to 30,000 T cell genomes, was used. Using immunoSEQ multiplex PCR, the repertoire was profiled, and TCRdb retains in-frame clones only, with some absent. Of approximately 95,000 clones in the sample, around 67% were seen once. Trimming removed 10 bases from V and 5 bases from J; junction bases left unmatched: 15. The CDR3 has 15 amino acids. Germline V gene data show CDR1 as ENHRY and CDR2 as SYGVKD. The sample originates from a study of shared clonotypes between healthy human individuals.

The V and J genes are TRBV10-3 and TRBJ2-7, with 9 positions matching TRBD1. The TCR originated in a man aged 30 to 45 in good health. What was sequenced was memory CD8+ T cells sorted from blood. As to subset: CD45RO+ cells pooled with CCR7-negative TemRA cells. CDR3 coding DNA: TGTGCCAGCTCCCCGCCCGGACAGGGGAAAGACGAGCAGTACTTC. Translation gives CASSPPGQGKDEQYF.